The subject of this entry is one T cell receptor (beta chain). Its target is unknown. This specimen belongs to a study of radiotherapy plus CTLA-4 blockade in lung cancer. CDR3 length: 14 residues. Trimming cost V 4 bases and J 2 bases, with 12 bases left between them. CDR1 is SGHDN and CDR2 is FVKESK in the germline V gene. Study observations and caveats: TCR clones from tumors expanded in blood after radiotherapy plus ipilimumab.

Chemo-refractory metastatic non-small-cell lung cancer patients underwent focal radiation alongside CTLA-4 blockade with ipilimumab. The table came from immunoSEQ multiplex PCR; TCRdb's copy has only in-frame clones and leaves some out. This table has some 110,000 clones, more than 75% appearing once. This TCR was sampled from a human donor with non-small cell lung cancer that progressed on radiotherapy plus ipilimumab. Some clones in this sample may be carry-over from other donors' samples. This sequence joins TRBV14 and TRBJ2-7; D gene ambiguous. The source material was peripheral blood, sampled from a patient treated with radiotherapy plus ipilimumab. The CDR3 DNA sequence: TGTGCCAGCAGCCCCTGGGGTACGACCTACGAGCAGTACTTC. Protein sequence: CASSPWGTTYEQYF.